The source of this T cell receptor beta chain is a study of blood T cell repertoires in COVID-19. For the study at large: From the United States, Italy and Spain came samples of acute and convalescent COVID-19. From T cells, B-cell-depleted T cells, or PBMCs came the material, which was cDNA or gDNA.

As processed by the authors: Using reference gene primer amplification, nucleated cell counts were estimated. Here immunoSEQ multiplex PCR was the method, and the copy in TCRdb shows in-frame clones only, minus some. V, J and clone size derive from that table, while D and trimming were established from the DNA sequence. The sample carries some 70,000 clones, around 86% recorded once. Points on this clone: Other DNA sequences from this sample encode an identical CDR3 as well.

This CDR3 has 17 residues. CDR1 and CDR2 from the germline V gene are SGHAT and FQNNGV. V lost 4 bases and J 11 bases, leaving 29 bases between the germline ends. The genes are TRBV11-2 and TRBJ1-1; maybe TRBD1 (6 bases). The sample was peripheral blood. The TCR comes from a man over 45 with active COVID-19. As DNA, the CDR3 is TGTGCCAGCAGCTCCATTCACCCCAGGGGCGAGGTGCGGGGGGCTTTCTTT. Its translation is CASSSIHPRGEVRGAFF.